A single sample is the source of the 17 T cell receptor beta chains below, sequenced in a study of tumor and adjacent non-tumor tissue in lung cancer. No cell sorting was done before RNA was extracted from the tissue. The library came from three nested PCR rounds adapted from ARM-PCR protocols. MiXCR, applied by TCRdb to the multiplex PCR reads, yields one record per CDR3 protein. The data contain over 110,000 distinct CDR3 sequences, around 61% of them singletons. Specimen: lung tumor tissue. Every receptor here comes from a man in his sixties with small cell lung cancer.

Points on this clonotype: A much larger clone differs from this one at a single base, so this may be a read error. The CDR3 DNA reads TGTGCCAGCAGTCCCGGAAAAGGAAAATGTGGGGAGACCCAGTACTTC. This translates into CASSPGKGKCGETQYF. The V and J genes are TRBV4-2 and TRBJ2-5; D gene uncertain. Trimming pared 6 bases from V and 5 bases from J, leaving 22 bases between. CDR1 and CDR2 (germline): LGHNA, YNFKEQ. CDR3 size: 16 residues.

Worth noting for this clonotype: Germline and junction disagree at one end, which may indicate a read error. V gene TRBV5-1 combines with J gene TRBJ2-1, with a tentative D call TRBD2 (6 bases). The CDR3 runs 19 residues. CDR1 and CDR2 (germline): SGHRS, YFSETQ. The CDR3 protein is CVSRMITGSFEGNNNEQFF. CDR3 DNA: TGCGTCAGCAGAATGATTACCGGGAGTTTTGAGGGAAACAACAATGAGCAGTTCTTC.

At least ten counts were recorded for this clonotype. The genes are TRBV6-1 and TRBJ2-6; D gene ambiguous. CDR3 size: 13 residues. V lost 10 bases, J lost 3 bases, and 10 bases lay in between. Germline lookup yields CDR1 MNHNS and CDR2 SASEGT. CDR3 protein: CANFLFGANVLTF. The CDR3 DNA sequence: TGTGCCAACTTCCTTTTTGGGGCCAACGTCCTGACTTTC.

Concerning this clonotype: Since the CDR3 does not end with the conserved phenylalanine or tryptophan, this likely comes from a read error. The CDR3 protein is CASRLAESSYEQYI. CDR3 DNA: TGCGCCAGCAGGCTCGCGGAGAGCTCCTACGAGCAGTACATC. The V gene is TRBV4-1, the J gene TRBJ2-7; no definite D call. This CDR3 is built from 14 residues. Germline CDR1 reads MGHRA; CDR2 reads YSYEKL. V lost 6 bases to trimming and J lost 0 bases, with 12 bases between them.

This clonotype appeared a few times. The chain employs TRBV7-9 and TRBJ1-3; D is unresolved. Trimming took 7 bases from V and 2 from J, leaving 9 bases between them. This CDR3 comprises 13 residues. Per the germline V gene, CDR1 is SEHNR and CDR2 is FQNEAQ (reference sequence). CDR3 residues: CASTLGAGNTIYF. In DNA form, the CDR3 reads TGTGCCAGCACCCTAGGAGCTGGAAACACCATATATTTT.

About this clonotype: No conserved phenylalanine or tryptophan ends this CDR3, so it is likely a read error. The rearrangement uses TRBV20-1 and TRBJ2-4; 11 positions match TRBD2. CDR3 length equals 16 residues. V lost 4 bases to trimming and J lost 0 bases; unmatched junction nucleotides: 5. From germline, CDR1 is DFQATT and CDR2 SNEGSKA (reference sequence). CDR3 in amino acids: CSATSGLAGAKNIQYL. The CDR3 coding sequence is TGCAGTGCTACCAGCGGACTAGCGGGAGCCAAAAACATTCAGTACTTA.

This clonotype was observed once. A much bigger clone sits one base away, suggesting this may be a read error. The gene calls are TRBV20-1 and TRBJ2-3, with TRBD1 identical over 8 bases. Looked up from germline, CDR1 is DFQATT and CDR2 is SNEGSKA (reference sequence). The CDR3 runs to 13 residues. CDR3 nucleotides: TGCAGTGCTAGACAGGGGGCCCCAGATACGCGGTATTTT. It specifies CSARQGAPDTRYF.

Of note for this clonotype: At one end the junction does not follow the germline gene, possibly because of a read error. The chain couples TRBV7-8 to TRBJ2-2, with 8 bases that match TRBD2. The CDR3 length is 15 residues. Germline V gene lookup returns CDR1 SGHVS and CDR2 FQNEAQ. The CDR3 here is CASSLAGWDTGELFF. The DNA of the CDR3 is TGTGCCAGCAGTTTAGCGGGATGGGACACCGGGGAGCTGTTTTTT.

In its sample, this clonotype was seen many times. The chain recombines TRBV4-1 with TRBJ2-3; unclear D gene. This CDR3 has 15 residues. The ends were cut back, 1 base at V and 1 base at J, with 9 bases in the middle. CDR1 and CDR2 (germline): MGHRA, YSYEKL. In DNA form, the CDR3 reads TGCGCCAGCAGCCAAGGCCAACCCCGCACAGATACGCAGTATTTT. Its protein is CASSQGQPRTDTQYF.

As for this clonotype: Possible read error: a much larger clone is one base away. The chain links TRBV20-1 to TRBJ2-5; D is uncertain. The CDR3 is made up of 13 amino acids. The V end lost 2 bases, the J end lost 4 bases, and 11 bases lay between the germline ends. CDR1 is DFQATT, CDR2 SNEGSKA, per germline (reference sequence). The CDR3 DNA sequence: TGCAGTGCTAGATGGCCGTACCGAGAGACCCAGTACTTC. Amino acids: CSARWPYRETQYF.

This clonotype qualifies as medium-sized (0.01 to 0.1%). This chain uses TRBV11-1 with TRBJ2-6; 9 nucleotides match TRBD1. V lost 5 bases, J lost 4 bases, and 12 bases stayed unmatched. Germline V CDR1 and CDR2: SGHAT, FQDESV (reference sequence). The CDR3 is 18 residues long. CDR3 amino acids: CASSLPGQGFSGANVLTF. The CDR3 nucleotides are TGTGCCAGCAGCCTCCCGGGACAGGGATTTTCCGGGGCCAACGTCCTGACTTTC.

Comments on this clonotype: This may be a read error, as it is one base from a much larger clone. The V call is TRBV29-1, the J call TRBJ2-5; D remains ambiguous. This CDR3 is 13 amino acids long. From germline, CDR1 is SQVTM and CDR2 ANQGSEA. The CDR3 loop reads CSLEVQAQETQYF. For the CDR3, the DNA is TGCAGCCTTGAAGTCCAGGCCCAAGAGACCCAGTACTTC.

As for this clonotype: At one boundary the junction diverges from the germline segment, which might be a read error. The chain is built from TRBV20-1 and TRBJ1-4, with no clear D. This CDR3 comprises 12 residues. Germline V gene lookup returns CDR1 DFQATT and CDR2 SNEGSKA (reference sequence). The CDR3 bases are TGTAGTGCCAGGAGGAGTGATGAAAAACTGTTTTTT. This encodes CSARRSDEKLFF.

The sample holds a few counts of this clonotype. A much larger clone differs from this one at a single base, so this may be a read error. CDR3 DNA: TGCGCCAACAGCTGGGGACTAGCGGGAAGTTCGACAGATACGCAGTATTTT. Protein sequence: CANSWGLAGSSTDTQYF. This chain joins TRBV5-1 and TRBJ2-3; 13 nucleotides match TRBD2. Germline-derived CDR1 and CDR2 are SGHRS and YFSETQ. The CDR3 has 17 amino acids.

This chain uses TRBV20-1 with TRBJ2-1, with 12 bases fitting TRBD2. Germline loops: CDR1 DFQATT, CDR2 SNEGSKA (reference sequence). The CDR3 has 13 amino acids. The CDR3 spells CWDLAGGPVWQFF. The CDR3 DNA reads as TGCTGGGATCTAGCGGGAGGGCCGGTCTGGCAGTTCTTC.

About this clonotype: One junction end disagrees with the germline gene, perhaps due to a read error. This chain uses TRBV20-1 with TRBJ2-1, with D perhaps assigned TRBD1 or TRBD2 (5 bases each). This CDR3 is 15 amino acids long. Germline V gene sequence: CDR1 DFQATT, CDR2 SNEGSKA (reference sequence). CDR3 region: CSARNPWVGGNEHFF. The CDR3, as DNA: TGCAGTGCTAGAAACCCTTGGGTTGGGGGAAATGAGCATTTCTTC.

As regards this clonotype: Given a much more abundant clone one base away, this may be a read error. V and J are TRBV12-3 or TRBV12-4 and TRBJ2-3; D not resolved. CDR3 length equals 14 residues. Between the trimmed V and J ends, which lost 4 bases and 3 bases, there was a span of 11 bases. Here the CDR3 reads CASSSLDVTDTQYF. For the CDR3, the DNA is TGTGCCAGCAGTTCCCTGGATGTAACAGATACGCAGTATTTT.